One sample yielded the 9 T cell receptor beta chains listed below, sequenced in a study of early T cells in non-severe SARS-CoV-2 infection. TCRdb redid the calling of the 5' RACE reads with MiXCR, one entry per CDR3 protein. The data hold around 40,000 distinct CDR3 sequences, with 6.3% observed a single time. Sequencing used whole blood. The receptors shown here come from an adult who was a healthcare worker with PCR-confirmed SARS-CoV-2 infection or an uninfected control (not recorded which).

The rearrangement links TRBV2 to TRBJ1-4; a weak D match, TRBD1 (5 bases). The CDR3 is 17 amino acids. The germline V gene has CDR1 SNHLY and CDR2 FYNNEI. Trimming pared 4 bases from V and 1 base from J, leaving 16 bases between. The CDR3: CASSAWQGYVTNEKLFF. The CDR3 DNA reads as TGTGCCAGCAGTGCTTGGCAGGGATATGTAACTAATGAAAAACTGTTTTTT.

On this clonotype: A much bigger clone sits one base away, suggesting this may be a read error. This CDR3 reads CANSPSSTGSEQYF. As DNA, the CDR3 is TGTGCCAACAGCCCCAGTTCGACAGGGAGTGAGCAGTACTTC. The gene calls are TRBV7-3 and TRBJ2-7; 7 bases match TRBD1. The CDR3 extends over 14 amino acids. The germline gives CDR1 SGHTA, CDR2 FQGTGA.

The J gene is TRBJ2-7, the V gene TRBV28; TRBD2 aligns across 12 bases. Looked up from germline, CDR1 is MDHEN and CDR2 is SYDVKM. The J segment lost 3 bases and the V segment lost 4 bases, leaving 16 bases of the junction unmatched. CDR3 length equals 19 residues. As DNA, the CDR3 is TGTGCCAGCAGTTCCTCGCCCGGACTAGCGGGACGACCGCTCTACGAGCAGTACTTC. Residues: CASSSSPGLAGRPLYEQYF.

Turning to this clonotype: Germline and junction disagree at one end, which may indicate a read error. The rearrangement links TRBV7-2 to TRBJ2-1; D gene ambiguous. From germline, CDR1 is SGHTA and CDR2 FQGNSA. The CDR3 sequence is 13 residues long. The CDR3 DNA reads TGTGCCAGCAGCTTAAACTCCTACAATGAGCAGCTCTTC. Translated, it gives CASSLNSYNEQLF. Based on the CDR3 plus reference TRBV7-2 and TRBJ2-1, the full variable domain is GAGVSQSPSNKVTEKGKDVELRCDPISGHTALYWYRQSLGQGLEFLIYFQGNSAPDKSGLPSDRFSAERTGGSVSTLTIQRTQQEDSAVYLCASSLNSYNEQLFGPGTRLTVL.

This clonotype was found many times. V and J are TRBV10-2 and TRBJ2-3, with TRBD2 matching 7 bases. Trimming took 0 bases from V and 6 from J; bases not matched to a gene: 6. CDR1 WSHSY and CDR2 SAAADI come from the germline V gene. This CDR3 contains 15 residues. Here the CDR3 DNA reads TGCGCCAGCAGTGAGTCTGGACTAGATCCTGATACGCAGTATTTT. Protein sequence: CASSESGLDPDTQYF.

This clonotype was seen many times. V is TRBV7-2 and J is TRBJ2-1; TRBD2 matches 10 bases. CDR1 is SGHTA, CDR2 FQGNSA, per germline. This CDR3 is built from 13 residues. With 7 bases clipped from V and 8 bases from J, the junction kept 5 bases outside the gene matches. This CDR3 is CASNLAGVYEQFF. CDR3 bases: TGTGCCAGCAATCTAGCGGGAGTCTATGAGCAGTTCTTC.

V and J are TRBV3-1 and TRBJ2-1, with 7 bases aligning to TRBD1. The V segment lost 3 bases and the J segment 1 base; nucleotides outside the gene matches: 6. This CDR3 spans 16 amino acids. The V gene's germline CDR1 is LGHDT and CDR2 YNNKEL (reference sequence). The CDR3 here is CASSQLRGRSYNEQFF. Here the CDR3 DNA reads TGTGCCAGCAGCCAGTTGAGGGGGCGGTCCTACAATGAGCAGTTCTTC.

This clonotype was seen repeatedly, ten times or more. The chain couples TRBV20-1 to TRBJ2-7; D is uncertain. The V end was cut by 0 bases, the J end by 1 base, with 13 bases between. The germline V gene has CDR1 DFQATT and CDR2 SNEGSKA (reference sequence). The CDR3 length is 15 residues. CDR3 region: CSARESSKGSYEQYF. DNA of the CDR3: TGCAGTGCTAGAGAATCGAGTAAGGGTTCCTACGAGCAGTACTTC.

This clonotype came up many times. The chain combines TRBV3-1 with TRBJ1-5; 8 bases fit TRBD1. This CDR3 comprises 14 residues. Germline V gives CDR1 LGHDT, CDR2 YNNKEL (reference sequence). The V gene end was trimmed by 5 bases and the J gene end by 6 bases; junction bases not matched to a gene: 6. In nucleotides, the CDR3 is TGTGCCAGCAGCACGGGGACAGGCAGTCAGCCCCAGCATTTT. It translates to CASSTGTGSQPQHF.